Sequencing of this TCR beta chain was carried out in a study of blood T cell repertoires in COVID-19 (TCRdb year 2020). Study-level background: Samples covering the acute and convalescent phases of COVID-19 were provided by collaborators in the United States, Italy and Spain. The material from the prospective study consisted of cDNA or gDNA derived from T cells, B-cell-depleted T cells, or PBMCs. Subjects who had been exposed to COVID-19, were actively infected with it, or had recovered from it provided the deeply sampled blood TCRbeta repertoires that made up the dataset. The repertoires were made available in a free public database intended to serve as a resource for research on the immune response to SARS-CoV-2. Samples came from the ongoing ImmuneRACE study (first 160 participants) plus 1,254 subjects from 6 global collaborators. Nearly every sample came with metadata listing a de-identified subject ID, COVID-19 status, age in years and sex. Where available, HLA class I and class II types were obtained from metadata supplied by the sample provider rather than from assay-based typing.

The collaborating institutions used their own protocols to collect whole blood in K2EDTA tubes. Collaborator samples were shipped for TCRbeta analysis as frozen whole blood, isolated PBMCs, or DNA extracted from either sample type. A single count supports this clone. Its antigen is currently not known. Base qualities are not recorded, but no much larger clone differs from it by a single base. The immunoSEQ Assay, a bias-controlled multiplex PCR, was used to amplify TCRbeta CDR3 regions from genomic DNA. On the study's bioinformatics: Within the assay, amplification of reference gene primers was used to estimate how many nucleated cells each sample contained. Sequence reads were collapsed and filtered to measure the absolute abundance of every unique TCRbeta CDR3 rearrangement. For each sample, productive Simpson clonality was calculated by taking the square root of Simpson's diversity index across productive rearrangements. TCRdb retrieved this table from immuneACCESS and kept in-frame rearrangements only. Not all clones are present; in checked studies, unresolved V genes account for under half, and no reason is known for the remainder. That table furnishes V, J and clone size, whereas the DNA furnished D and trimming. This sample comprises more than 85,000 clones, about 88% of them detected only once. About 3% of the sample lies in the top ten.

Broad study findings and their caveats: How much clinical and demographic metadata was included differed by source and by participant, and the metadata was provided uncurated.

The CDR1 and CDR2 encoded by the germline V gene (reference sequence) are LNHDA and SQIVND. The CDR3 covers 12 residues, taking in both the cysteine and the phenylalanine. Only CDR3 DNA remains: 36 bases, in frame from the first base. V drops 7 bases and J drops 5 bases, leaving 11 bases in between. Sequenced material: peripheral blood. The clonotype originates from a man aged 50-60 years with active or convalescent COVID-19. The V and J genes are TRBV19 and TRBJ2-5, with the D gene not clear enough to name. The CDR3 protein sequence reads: CASTTHGETQYF. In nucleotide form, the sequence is TGTGCCAGTACCACTCATGGTGAGACCCAGTACTTC.